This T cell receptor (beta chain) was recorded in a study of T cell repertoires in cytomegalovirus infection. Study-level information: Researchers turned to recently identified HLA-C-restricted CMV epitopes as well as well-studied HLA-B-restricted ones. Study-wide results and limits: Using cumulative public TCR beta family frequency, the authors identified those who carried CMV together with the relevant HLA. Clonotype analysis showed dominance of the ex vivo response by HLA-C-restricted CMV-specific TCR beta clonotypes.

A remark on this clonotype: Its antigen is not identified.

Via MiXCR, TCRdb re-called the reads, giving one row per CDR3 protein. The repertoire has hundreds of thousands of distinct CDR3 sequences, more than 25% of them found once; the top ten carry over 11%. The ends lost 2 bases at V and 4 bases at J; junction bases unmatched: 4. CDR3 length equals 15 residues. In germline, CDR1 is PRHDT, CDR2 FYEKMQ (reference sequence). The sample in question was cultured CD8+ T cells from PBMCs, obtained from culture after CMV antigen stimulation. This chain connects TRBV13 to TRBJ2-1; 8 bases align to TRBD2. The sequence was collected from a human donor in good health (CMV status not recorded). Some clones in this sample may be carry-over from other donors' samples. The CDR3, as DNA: TGTGCCAGCAGCTTACAACCGGGGGGGTACAATGAGCAGTTCTTC. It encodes CASSLQPGGYNEQFF.